This T cell receptor (beta chain) was profiled in a study of cytomegalovirus exposure and HLA in healthy donors (dated by TCRdb to about 2017). In the study overall: An earlier analysis of 587 of the donors reported about 260 Gb of sequence data and some 110 million unique TCR beta sequences obtained from around 190 million T cells. The study used immunosequencing to profile the T cell repertoires of 600 to 850 subjects and linked those repertoires to cytomegalovirus serostatus. Donor age, sex, ethnicity and CMV serostatus were compiled together with the repertoire data. Rather than drawing on any new phenotypic data, the later analysis identified candidate immune exposures from TCR beta sequences and the way those sequences occurred across donors. Besides the first cohort of roughly 660 subjects, a separate validation cohort made up of roughly 120 different subjects was used. Around 320 gigabases of sequencing data and approximately 85 million unique TCR sequences were included in an early release covering several hundred HLA-typed donors. All discovery cohort repertoires had been generated using a single sequencing platform. The number of typed donors differed by locus: about 620-640 for A, B, C, DRB1 and DQB1; 522 for DQA1; some 590 for DPA1; and roughly 470 for DPB1. On average, around 240,000 unique TCR beta nucleotide sequences were sequenced per donor among 398 genotyped donors of the cohort, with approximately 18% of those sequences being non-productive. High-throughput TCR immunosequencing, statistical association of individual TCRs with disease status, and machine learning were combined to predict cytomegalovirus infection status. The study aimed to test whether cataloging public T cell receptors could reveal signatures of past pathogen exposure. A later genetic analysis used genome-wide SNP genotypes for about 65% of the 666 donors, treating that subset as a discovery cohort. Four or five DR-DQ haplotypes were handled as single units for association and clustering because linkage in the cohort was strong. A later analysis re-examined previously published TCR beta repertoires from 600 to 700 donors and added high-resolution HLA genotyping to investigate patterns of TCR occurrence. Of the roughly 390 genotyped donors, more than 75% were placed in the genetic ancestry cluster associated with self-reported Caucasian donors. HLA typing included class I and class II loci at four-digit resolution. To decide whether each TCR beta V gene segment behaved as functional or pseudogenic, an earlier analysis of fewer than 750 of the donors relied on high-throughput TCR beta sequencing.

Turning to this clone: Its antigen is currently not known. One base away there is no much larger clone; base qualities are not given.

General study outcomes and caveats: A later analysis found that HLA-associated TCR beta chains were more clonally expanded and had lower generation probabilities than equally common non-associated chains. Broadly in line with IMGT annotations, most TCR beta V segments showed up in productive rearrangements about 87% or about 30% of the time in an earlier analysis of some 590 of the donors. When HLA alleles, especially DR and DQ, strongly co-occurred, attributing TCR associations to individual alleles was difficult. Linkage disequilibrium might explain the correlated functional status among segregating V segments, but an unknown experimental factor could not be excluded. Immune exposure information for the cohort was limited to CMV serostatus. A later genetic analysis reported fewer N-insertions in productive TCRs among donors in an Asian-associated ancestry cluster than the roughly 650-donor mean. The 87-base-pair reads could not distinguish some IMGT-functional V segments, including TRBV6-2 and TRBV6-3, so those segments were excluded. In a later analysis, some 17,000 TCR beta sequences were associated with specific HLA alleles at a false discovery rate of 0.05. In both the original and validation cohorts, the classifier was reported to diagnose cytomegalovirus status with high specificity and sensitivity. In vitro tests confirmed that a few of the cytomegalovirus-associated TCR beta chains recognize cytomegalovirus antigens. A later genetic analysis associated a missense DCLRE1C variant with V-gene and J-gene trimming of TCR beta chains, and an independent cohort replicated the association. The cohort was sequenced for TCR beta chains only, and without alpha or paired-chain data the features that could be detected were limited. A cluster of highly shared sequence variants was judged likely to be a technical artifact of the sequencing pipeline. Most TCR sequences were observed very rarely across donors, whereas some public TCRs were present in many individuals. A further reported finding was that TCR beta sequences accurately predicted the HLA-A and HLA-B alleles for most subjects in the first cohort. Because HLA typing was missing for some donors at each locus, association tests included only the typed subset. Several of the top co-occurrence clusters appeared to be linked to parvovirus B19, influenza, CMV and Epstein-Barr virus, according to a later analysis. A later analysis found that most CMV-associated TCR beta chains appeared HLA-restricted, with HLA associations seemingly driven largely by CMV exposure. In a later analysis, the rate of TCR association differed among HLA loci, with DRB1 alleles having the most associated TCRs and HLA-C alleles having the fewest. A total of around 150 TCR beta chains were listed by the study as associated with cytomegalovirus. Roughly uniform sequencing depth across donors was assumed in presence/absence analyses, although this assumption may not hold. The earlier analysis of 587 of the donors excluded around 17 rarely observed V segments, including chromosome 9 orphons, because counts were too low. It was suggested by the authors that the approach could potentially be generalized to other disease states and immunological phenotypes.

Preparation of the library involved the immunoSEQ multiplex PCR assay. A mixture of 60 forward primers for TCR Vbeta segments and 13 reverse primers for TCR Jbeta segments was used in the multiplex PCR. A multiplex PCR assay on genomic DNA amplified the CDR3 region of rearranged TCR beta genes. The Illumina HiSeq System was used to sequence the amplified TCR beta libraries as 87-base-pair reads. The study's processing was this. Across the 700 or so repertoires, a later analysis counted roughly 84 million unique TCR beta chains, 9.5 million to 13 million of which were shared by at least two donors. Raw reads were error-corrected and collapsed into unique sequences by a nearest-neighbor algorithm in which closely related sequences were merged to remove PCR and sequencing errors. To assign V, D and J gene segments, CDR3 sequences were aligned to IMGT reference sequences. Each retained sequence needed at least a six-nucleotide match to both a V gene segment and a J gene segment. Rearrangements were classified as productive when the CDR3 lacked stop codons and remained in frame with V and J, and all other rearrangements were classified as non-productive. CDR3 was defined according to IMGT convention as the region running from the second conserved V-encoded cysteine to the conserved J-encoded phenylalanine. In an earlier analysis of roughly 610 of the donors, sequences lacking an unambiguous match to a single V gene segment were excluded. In an earlier analysis of roughly 600 of the donors, a V segment was called functional when productive rearrangements were above 56.7%, and segregating when the standard deviation between donors exceeded 5%. To diagnose cytomegalovirus status from the catalog of TCR beta chain sequences, a statistical classification framework was built. V and J gene assignment, in a later analysis, came from comparing TCR nucleotide sequences with IMGT/GENE-DB human TR gene sequences. A later analysis assigned CDR3 sequences and most-parsimonious VDJ recombination scenarios with the TCRdist pipeline. In a later analysis, every TCR beta chain was defined by the combination of its CDR3 amino acid sequence and its V-gene family, and reads without a unique V-gene family were dropped. A later analysis removed nearly 600 highly shared, low-generation-probability nucleotide sequences to deal with suspected cross-contamination and a sequencing artifact. For each public chain, a later analysis derived a clonal expansion index from normalized ranks of inferred template counts within each repertoire. A later analysis computed generation probabilities with a VDJ recombination model fitted to out-of-frame rearrangements, and checked the results against IGoR. In a later analysis, hypergeometric tests were used to score TCR-TCR, TCR-HLA and TCR-CMV co-occurrence, with a repertoire-size bias correction applied to TCR pairs. In a later analysis, false discovery rates were estimated by permuting HLA or CMV assignments 20 times. In a later analysis, co-occurring TCRs were grouped using DBSCAN, with TCRdist sequence similarity added in when clustering inside HLA-allele-positive subsets. Repertoires with fewer than 30,000 or more than 120,000 public chains, plus five repertoires with anomalous nucleotide sharing, were excluded from co-occurrence clustering. What TCRdb holds here is the immuneACCESS table cut down to in-frame rearrangements. Part of the clones is not present; checked against another copy, under half of the missing clones reflect an unresolved V gene, and the others are unexplained. The D gene and trimming were derived from the DNA, and the V and J assignments and clone size from that table. For this sample the table gives under 150,000 clones, of which about 80% were detected only once. Jointly, the top ten make up 4% to 5% of the sample.

From cysteine to phenylalanine, the CDR3 is 14 amino acids long. Just CDR3 DNA is preserved here, 42 bases in frame from base 1. Via the germline V gene, CDR1 is SGHRS and CDR2 YFSETQ. The V end loses 4 bases and the J end loses 1 base, and a stretch of 11 bases separates them. The cohort consisted of fewer than 700 healthy bone marrow donors. Cohort members were all nominally healthy when sampled, although unrecorded immune exposures were likely present. The donor tested CMV seropositive, placing the donor among the 250 to 350 seropositive members of the cohort. A peripheral blood sample was provided by each donor, and peripheral blood mononuclear cells were used for TCR beta sequencing. The Qiagen DNeasy Blood Extraction Kit was used to extract genomic DNA from the blood cell samples.

The chain is assembled from TRBV5-1 and TRBJ1-1; D gene: possibly TRBD1, on 5 matching bases. This clonotype was obtained from a man in his forties in good health and CMV-seropositive. The sample consisted of PBMCs. In nucleotides, the sequence is TGCGCCAGCAGCCAACAGGCGACGAACACTGAAGCTTTCTTT. It translates to CASSQQATNTEAFF.